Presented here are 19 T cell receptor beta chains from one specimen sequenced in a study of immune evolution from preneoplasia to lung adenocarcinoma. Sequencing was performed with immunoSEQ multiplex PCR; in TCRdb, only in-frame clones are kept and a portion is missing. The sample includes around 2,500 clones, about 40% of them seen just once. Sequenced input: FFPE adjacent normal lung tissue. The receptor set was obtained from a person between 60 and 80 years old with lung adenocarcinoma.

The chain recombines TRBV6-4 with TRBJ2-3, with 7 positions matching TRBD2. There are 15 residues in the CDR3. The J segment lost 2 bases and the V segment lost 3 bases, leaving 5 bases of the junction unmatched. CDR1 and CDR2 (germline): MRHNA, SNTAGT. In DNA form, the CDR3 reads TGTGCCAGCAGTGAAAACGGGGGGACCACAGATACGCAGTATTTT. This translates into CASSENGGTTDTQYF.

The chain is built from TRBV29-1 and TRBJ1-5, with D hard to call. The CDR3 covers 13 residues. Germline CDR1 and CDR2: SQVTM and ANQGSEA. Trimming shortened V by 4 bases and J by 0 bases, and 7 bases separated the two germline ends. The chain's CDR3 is CSVAGYSNQPQHF. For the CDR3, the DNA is TGCAGCGTTGCGGGGTATAGCAATCAGCCCCAGCATTTT.

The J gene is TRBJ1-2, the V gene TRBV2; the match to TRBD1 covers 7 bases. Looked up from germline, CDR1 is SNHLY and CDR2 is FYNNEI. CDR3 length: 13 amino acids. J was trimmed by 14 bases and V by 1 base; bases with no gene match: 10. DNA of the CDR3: TGTGCCAGCAGTGAAGGGGCCCGACAGGGTCAAACCTTC. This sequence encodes CASSEGARQGQTF.

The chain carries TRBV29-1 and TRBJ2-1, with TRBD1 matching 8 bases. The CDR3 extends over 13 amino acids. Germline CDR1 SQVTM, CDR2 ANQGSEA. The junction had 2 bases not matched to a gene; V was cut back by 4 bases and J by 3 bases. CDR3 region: CSVGGTGYNEQFF. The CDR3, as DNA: TGCAGCGTTGGAGGGACAGGCTACAATGAGCAGTTCTTC.

CDR3 region: CASSPWETQYF. The CDR3 nucleotides are TGTGCCAGCAGCCCCTGGGAGACCCAGTACTTC. The V gene is TRBV7-2, the J gene TRBJ2-5; no definite D call. The germline gives CDR1 SGHTA, CDR2 FQGNSA. The CDR3 has 11 amino acids. The V end was cut by 5 bases, the J end by 5 bases, with 6 bases between.

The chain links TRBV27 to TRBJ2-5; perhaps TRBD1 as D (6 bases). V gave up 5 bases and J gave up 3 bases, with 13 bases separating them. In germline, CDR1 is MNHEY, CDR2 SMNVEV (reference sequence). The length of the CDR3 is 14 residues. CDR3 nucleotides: TGTGCCAGCAGTCAGGGGCGCTTAAAAGAGACCCAGTACTTC. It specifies CASSQGRLKETQYF.

The CDR3, as DNA: TGTGCCAGTAACCCCCAGGGTGGAGGACAAGAGACCCAGTACTTC. This encodes CASNPQGGGQETQYF. This chain joins TRBV19 and TRBJ2-5; D possibly matches TRBD1 or TRBD2 (5 bases each). The CDR3 is 15 residues long. Germline-derived CDR1 and CDR2 are LNHDA and SQIVND (reference sequence). V lost 7 bases to trimming and J lost 2 bases, with 17 bases between them.

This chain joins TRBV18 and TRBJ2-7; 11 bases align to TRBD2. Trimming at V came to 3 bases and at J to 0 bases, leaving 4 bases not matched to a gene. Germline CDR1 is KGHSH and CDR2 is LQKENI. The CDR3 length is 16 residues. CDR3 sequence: CASSPPGTSGSYEQYF. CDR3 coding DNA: TGTGCCAGCTCACCTCCTGGGACTAGCGGCTCCTACGAGCAGTACTTC. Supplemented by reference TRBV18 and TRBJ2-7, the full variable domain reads NAGVMQNPRHLVRRRGQEARLRCSPMKGHSHVYWYRQLPEEGLKFMVYLQKENIIDESGMPKERFSAEFPKEGPSILRIQQVVRGDSAAYFCASSPPGTSGSYEQYFGPGTRLTVT.

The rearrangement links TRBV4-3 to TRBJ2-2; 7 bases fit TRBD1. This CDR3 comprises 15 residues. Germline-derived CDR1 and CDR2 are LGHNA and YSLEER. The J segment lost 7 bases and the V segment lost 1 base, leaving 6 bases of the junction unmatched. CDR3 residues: CASSQGTGDGGELFF. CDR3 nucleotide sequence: TGCGCCAGCAGCCAAGGCACAGGGGACGGCGGGGAGCTGTTTTTT.

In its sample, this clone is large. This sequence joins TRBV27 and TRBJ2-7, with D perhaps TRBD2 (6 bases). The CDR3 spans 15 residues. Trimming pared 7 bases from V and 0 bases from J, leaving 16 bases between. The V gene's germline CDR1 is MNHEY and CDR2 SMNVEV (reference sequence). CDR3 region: CASIPRGGNSYEQYF. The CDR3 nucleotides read TGTGCCAGCATCCCTAGGGGCGGGAACTCCTACGAGCAGTACTTC.

CDR3 nucleotide sequence: TGTGCCAGCAGCGTAGCTCTATGGGAGACTAGCGGCACAGATACGCAGTATTTT. The encoded protein is CASSVALWETSGTDTQYF. The chain has TRBV9 and TRBJ2-3; 8 nucleotides agree with TRBD2. After removal of 0 bases from V and 1 base from J, the junction contained 10 bases not matched to a gene. Germline V gives CDR1 SGDLS, CDR2 YYNGEE. This CDR3 has 18 amino acids.

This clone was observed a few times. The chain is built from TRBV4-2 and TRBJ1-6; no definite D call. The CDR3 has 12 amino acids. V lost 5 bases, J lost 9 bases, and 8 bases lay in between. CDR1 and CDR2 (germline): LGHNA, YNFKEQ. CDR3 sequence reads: CASSDASSPLHF. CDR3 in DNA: TGTGCCAGCAGCGACGCAAGTTCACCCCTCCACTTT.

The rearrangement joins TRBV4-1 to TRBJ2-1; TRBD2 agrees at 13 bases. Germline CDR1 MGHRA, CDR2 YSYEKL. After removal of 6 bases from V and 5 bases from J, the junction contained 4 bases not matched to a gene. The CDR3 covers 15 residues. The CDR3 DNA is TGCGCCAGCAGGTTGGGACTAGCGGGAAACAATGAGCAGTTCTTC. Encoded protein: CASRLGLAGNNEQFF.

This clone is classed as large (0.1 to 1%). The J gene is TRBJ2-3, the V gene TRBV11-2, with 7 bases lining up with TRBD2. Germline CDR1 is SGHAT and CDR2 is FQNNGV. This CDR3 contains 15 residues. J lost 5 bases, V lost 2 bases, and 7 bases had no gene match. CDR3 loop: CASSLPGGRGDTQYF. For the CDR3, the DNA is TGTGCCAGCAGCTTACCGGGAGGCCGTGGAGATACGCAGTATTTT.

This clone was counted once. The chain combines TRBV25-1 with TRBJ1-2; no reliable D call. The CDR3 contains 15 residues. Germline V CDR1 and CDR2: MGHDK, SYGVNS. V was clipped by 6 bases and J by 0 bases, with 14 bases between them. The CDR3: CASSPSSSANYGYTF. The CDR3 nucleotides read TGTGCCAGCAGCCCAAGCTCCAGTGCTAACTATGGCTACACCTTC.

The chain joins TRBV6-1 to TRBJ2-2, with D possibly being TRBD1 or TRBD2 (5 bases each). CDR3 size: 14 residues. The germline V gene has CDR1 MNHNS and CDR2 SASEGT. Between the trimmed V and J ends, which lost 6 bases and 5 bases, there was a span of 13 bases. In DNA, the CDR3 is TGTGCCAGCAGAAGGGACGGTATAACCGGGGAGCTGTTTTTT. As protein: CASRRDGITGELFF.

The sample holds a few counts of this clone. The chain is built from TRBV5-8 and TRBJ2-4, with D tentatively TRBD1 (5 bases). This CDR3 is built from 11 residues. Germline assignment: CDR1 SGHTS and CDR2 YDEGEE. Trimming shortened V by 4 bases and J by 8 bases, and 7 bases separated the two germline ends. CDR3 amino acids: CASSQGDIQYF. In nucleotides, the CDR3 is TGTGCCAGCAGCCAAGGGGACATTCAGTACTTC.

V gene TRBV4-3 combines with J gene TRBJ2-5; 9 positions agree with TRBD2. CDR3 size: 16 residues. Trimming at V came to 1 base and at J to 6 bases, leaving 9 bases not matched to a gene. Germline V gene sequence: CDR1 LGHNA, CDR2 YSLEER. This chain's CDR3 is CASSQGRGGRYKTQYF. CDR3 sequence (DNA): TGCGCCAGCAGCCAAGGGCGGGGGGGGCGTTATAAGACCCAGTACTTC.

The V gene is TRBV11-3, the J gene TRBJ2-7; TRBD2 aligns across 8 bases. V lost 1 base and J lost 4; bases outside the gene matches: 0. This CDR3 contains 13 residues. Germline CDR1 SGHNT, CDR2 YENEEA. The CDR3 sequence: CASSLVAGYEQYF. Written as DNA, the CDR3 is TGTGCCAGCAGCTTAGTAGCGGGGTACGAGCAGTACTTC. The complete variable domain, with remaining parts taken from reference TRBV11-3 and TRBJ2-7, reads EAGVVQSPRYKIIEKKQPVAFWCNPISGHNTLYWYLQNLGQGPELLIRYENEEAVDDSQLPKDRFSAERLKGVDSTLKIQPAELGDSAVYLCASSLVAGYEQYFGPGTRLTVT.